The 20 T cell receptor beta chains reported below all come from one sample, sequenced in a study of T cell responses to AZD1222 COVID-19 vaccine. Produced via immunoSEQ multiplex PCR; TCRdb's table is partial and in-frame only. The sample includes about 210,000 clones, roughly 94% of them seen just once. The sequencing here drew on peripheral blood, taken 28 days after the second dose of the MenACWY control vaccine. These receptors were obtained from an adult who received the MenACWY meningococcal vaccine as a control.

The chain recombines TRBV6-1 with TRBJ1-3; D is uncertain. The germline V and J ends were trimmed by 4 bases and 0 bases, with 10 bases remaining between them. CDR1 is MNHNS, CDR2 SASEGT, per germline. The CDR3 is 15 residues long. The chain's CDR3 is CASSGPSSSGNTIYF. CDR3 sequence (DNA): TGTGCCAGCAGTGGACCTTCAAGCTCTGGAAACACCATATATTTT.

The genes are TRBV29-1 and TRBJ2-1; 11 bases are a match to TRBD1. V was pared by 3 bases and J by 4 bases, with 5 bases of the junction left unmatched. Germline V gene sequence: CDR1 SQVTM, CDR2 ANQGSEA. The CDR3 is 15 amino acids. This chain's CDR3 is CSVDLGTGGYNEQFF. The DNA for the CDR3 is TGCAGCGTTGATCTGGGGACAGGGGGTTACAATGAGCAGTTCTTC.

This chain connects TRBV3-1 (or the pseudogene TRBV3-2) to TRBJ1-4; weak D call: TRBD1 (6 bases). Deletions cut 3 bases from V and 8 bases from J, with 19 bases between. CDR1 and CDR2 (germline): LGHDT, YNNKEL (reference sequence). The CDR3 is 16 residues long. The CDR3 coding sequence is TGTGCCAGCAGCCAGGGAAGACAGGAGGTAACAGAAAAACTGTTTTTT. Its protein is CASSQGRQEVTEKLFF.

This chain links TRBV12-5 with TRBJ1-1; 7 bases map to TRBD1. CDR3 length: 15 amino acids. Germline V CDR1 and CDR2: LGHNT, FRNRAP. CDR3 bases: TGTGCCCACGCCGTGTTCAGGGGGAGGGAGACTGAAGCTTTCTTT. Translation gives CAHAVFRGRETEAFF.

V is TRBV11-2 and J is TRBJ2-1; D gene unclear. Germline V gene lookup returns CDR1 SGHAT and CDR2 FQNNGV. Trimming removed 1 base from V and 5 bases from J, with 3 bases in between. This CDR3 has 12 residues. CDR3 residues: CASSLADNEQFF. The DNA for the CDR3 is TGTGCCAGCAGCTTAGCGGACAATGAGCAGTTCTTC.

Within the sample, this clone is medium-sized (0.01 to 0.1%). The chain combines TRBV28 with TRBJ2-7; TRBD2 is a possible D gene (6 bases). Germline-derived CDR1 and CDR2 are MDHEN and SYDVKM. The CDR3 extends over 15 amino acids. Between the trimmed V and J ends, which lost 5 bases and 0 bases, there was a span of 14 bases. The CDR3 DNA reads as TGTGCCAGCAGTCCAACCGCGGGACCCTCCTACGAGCAGTACTTC. Translated, it gives CASSPTAGPSYEQYF.

The gene calls are TRBV7-2 and TRBJ2-2; D is possibly TRBD2 (6 bases). V was trimmed by 0 bases and J by 7 bases, leaving 9 bases between them. The germline gives CDR1 SGHTA, CDR2 FQGNSA. The CDR3 runs to 14 residues. The DNA for the CDR3 is TGTGCCAGCAGCTTAGCCCCCGGGGGCGGGGAGCTGTTTTTT. It yields the protein CASSLAPGGGELFF.

CDR3 DNA sequence: TGTGCCAGTAGTGAAAAAGGGGACAGGGAATACACCGGGGAGCTGTTTTTT. It translates to CASSEKGDREYTGELFF. The chain recombines TRBV19 with TRBJ2-2, with 9 bases aligning to TRBD1. In germline, CDR1 is LNHDA, CDR2 SQIVND (reference sequence). The CDR3 contains 17 residues. J lost 3 bases, V lost 5 bases, and 10 bases had no gene match. The variable domain in full, with the rest retrieved from reference TRBV19 and TRBJ2-2, is DGGITQSPKYLFRKEGQNVTLSCEQNLNHDAMYWYRQDPGQGLRLIYYSQIVNDFQKGDIAEGYSVSREKKESFPLTVTSAQKNPTAFYLCASSEKGDREYTGELFFGEGSRLTVL.

The chain uses TRBV5-6 and TRBJ2-3; D is ambiguous. Germline loops: CDR1 SGHDT, CDR2 YYEEEE. V shed 4 bases and J shed 6 bases, with 9 bases lying between them. The CDR3 spans 12 residues. As DNA, the CDR3 is TGTGCCAGCAGCCTGGTCGGGGATACGCAGTATTTT. This sequence encodes CASSLVGDTQYF.

This chain links TRBV5-1 with TRBJ2-5; TRBD1 matches at 7 bases. Germline V gene lookup returns CDR1 SGHRS and CDR2 YFSETQ. The CDR3 totals 15 residues. Losses at the gene ends were 4 bases for V and 1 base for J; bases not matched to a gene: 7. CDR3 region: CASSAGQAIQETQYF. The CDR3 bases are TGCGCCAGCAGCGCCGGACAGGCAATCCAAGAGACCCAGTACTTC.

V and J are TRBV29-1 and TRBJ1-1; D remains unclear. CDR3 size: 14 residues. V shed 3 bases and J shed 4 bases, with 15 bases lying between them. Germline CDR1 SQVTM, CDR2 ANQGSEA. CDR3 amino acids: CSVEGPSRSTEAFF. Written as DNA, the CDR3 is TGCAGCGTTGAGGGCCCCTCCAGAAGCACTGAAGCTTTCTTT.

This clone was found a few times. The V and J genes are TRBV7-2 and TRBJ1-5, with 7 positions matching TRBD1. This CDR3 region has 18 residues. V shed 2 bases, J shed 0 bases, and the junction held 10 bases outside the gene matches. The germline gives CDR1 SGHTA, CDR2 FQGNSA. For the CDR3, the DNA is TGTGCCAGCAGCTTAAGGGCCGGGACAGACAATAGCAATCAGCCCCAGCATTTT. The encoded protein is CASSLRAGTDNSNQPQHF.

The chain carries TRBV6-2 or TRBV6-3 and TRBJ1-5; a weak D match, TRBD1 (5 bases). V was cut by 6 bases and J by 9 bases, with 9 bases left in between. CDR1 and CDR2 from the germline V gene are MNHEY and SVGEGT. This CDR3 contains 11 residues. CDR3 residues: CASSQGRPQHF. The CDR3 DNA reads as TGTGCCAGCAGCCAGGGTCGGCCCCAGCATTTT.

The chain couples TRBV7-2 to TRBJ2-7; 9 positions agree with TRBD2. With V trimmed by 2 bases and J by 12 bases, 11 bases remained unmatched. Germline V gene lookup returns CDR1 SGHTA and CDR2 FQGNSA. The CDR3 length is 14 residues. CDR3 in DNA: TGTGCCAGCAGCTTAAGGCTAGCGGGATCCTTACTGTACTTC. The encoded protein is CASSLRLAGSLLYF.

The chain combines TRBV5-6 with TRBJ2-4; 8 nucleotides line up with TRBD1. Germline assignment: CDR1 SGHDT and CDR2 YYEEEE. This CDR3 has 15 amino acids. The V and J ends lost 4 bases and 3 bases, in that order; junction bases with no gene match: 6. Here the CDR3 DNA reads TGTGCCAGCAGCCCACAGGGGGTTGGCAAAAACATTCAGTACTTC. This translates into CASSPQGVGKNIQYF.

This rearrangement joins TRBV7-9 to TRBJ2-1; TRBD1 is a possible D gene (5 bases). The ends were cut back, 1 base at V and 3 bases at J, with 13 bases in the middle. The CDR3 extends over 16 amino acids. CDR1 is SEHNR and CDR2 is FQNEAQ in the germline V gene (reference sequence). The CDR3 DNA is TGTGCCAGCAGCTTAGGATCGACAGCTAACTACAATGAGCAGTTCTTC. Residues: CASSLGSTANYNEQFF.

The chain combines TRBV30 with TRBJ2-7; D remains unclear. V was trimmed by 2 bases and J by 7 bases, leaving 15 bases between them. Germline CDR1 reads GTSNPN; CDR2 reads SVGIG (reference sequence). There are 13 residues in the CDR3. CDR3 sequence: CAWSWFQTREQYF. The CDR3 bases are TGTGCCTGGAGTTGGTTTCAGACGAGGGAGCAGTACTTC.

The rearrangement joins TRBV29-1 to TRBJ2-1; D unclear. CDR1 SQVTM and CDR2 ANQGSEA come from the germline V gene. The CDR3 is 10 amino acids. V was cut by 4 bases and J by 9 bases, with 7 bases left in between. DNA for the CDR3: TGCAGCGTTGGCTACGGTGAGCAGTTCTTC. As protein: CSVGYGEQFF.

The chain joins TRBV5-1 to TRBJ2-3, with D tentatively TRBD1 (5 bases). Germline V gene lookup returns CDR1 SGHRS and CDR2 YFSETQ. There are 12 residues in the CDR3. The V gene lost 0 bases and the J gene lost 11 bases, with 10 bases spanning the gap. The CDR3 loop is CASSLGQRGQYF. The CDR3 DNA follows: TGCGCCAGCAGCTTGGGACAGCGCGGGCAGTATTTT.

The chain is built from TRBV6-6 and TRBJ2-1; D call uncertain. Trimming took off 6 bases at V and 8 bases at J, with 11 bases between the two ends. CDR3 size: 12 residues. Germline CDR1 reads MNHNY; CDR2 reads SVGAGI (reference sequence). This CDR3 is CASSLSGDEQFF. CDR3 coding DNA: TGTGCCAGCAGCCTCAGTGGGGATGAGCAGTTCTTC.